A selection of T cell receptor beta chains follows, all from one sample in a study of blood T cell repertoires in COVID-19. Assay: immunoSEQ multiplex PCR; the TCRdb copy retains only in-frame clones and omits some. The data show around 250,000 clones, about four fifths seen once. Sequencing was done on a sample of peripheral blood. All receptors derive from a man aged 25-40 years who had recovered from COVID-19. CDR3s leave out the opening cysteine and the closing phenylalanine or tryptophan. Fields, in order: V gene, D gene, J gene, CDR3 protein. D genes are given only for firm matches.

>TRBV12-5|TRBD1|TRBJ1-2
AKRDRVGYT
>TRBV25-1|.|TRBJ1-6
ASTQGSNNSPLH
>TRBV4-1|TRBD1|TRBJ2-2
ASSHRQGQGELF
>TRBV18|.|TRBJ2-2
ASSPPPGSGELF
>TRBV11-2|.|TRBJ2-2
ASSLTGGELF
>TRBV5-4|TRBD2|TRBJ2-3
ASSFLGGAGLDTQY
>TRBV11-1|.|TRBJ1-2
ASSLSGRGYT
>TRBV10-2|.|TRBJ2-5
ASSEGGTQY
>TRBV27|.|TRBJ1-1
ASSLSGGRTEAF
>TRBV4-1|.|TRBJ2-5
ASSQEQVVETQY
>TRBV25-1|.|TRBJ1-6
ASSEVSYNSPLH
>TRBV12-3/TRBV12-4|.|TRBJ1-1
ASSLIQGTEAF
>TRBV27|.|TRBJ1-6
ASSFSSPSPLH
>TRBV7-2|.|TRBJ2-4
ASSPQRNIQY
>TRBV28|.|TRBJ2-2
ASLLGGADTGELF
>TRBV12-5|TRBD1|TRBJ1-1
ASGPGQGLTEAF
>TRBV9|TRBD2|TRBJ2-1
ASSALPSGPYEQF
>TRBV5-1|TRBD2|TRBJ2-5
ASSLTSGKETQY